This T cell receptor beta chain was recorded in a study of T cell repertoires in cytomegalovirus infection. About the research overall: Recently identified HLA-C-restricted CMV epitopes were among the peptides used.

Worth noting for this clonotype: Its antigen is currently unknown.

Via MiXCR, TCRdb re-called the reads, giving one row per CDR3 protein. Found here are some 560,000 distinct CDR3 sequences, around 40% of them singletons; the top ten hold around 46%. This receptor was identified in a human donor in good health (CMV status not recorded). Some clones in this sample may be carry-over from other donors' samples. The sample consisted of cultured PBMCs, taken from culture after CMV antigen stimulation.

DNA for the CDR3: TGTGCCACCGGGGGACAGCCACTTGGGGTGAATCAGCCCCAGCATTTT. As protein: CATGGQPLGVNQPQHF. The chain uses TRBV24-1 and TRBJ1-5; 7 bases are a match to TRBD1. Germline trimming cut 9 bases from V and 4 bases from J; bases unmatched to any gene: 14. The V gene's germline CDR1 is KGHDR and CDR2 SFDVKD. This CDR3 region has 16 residues.